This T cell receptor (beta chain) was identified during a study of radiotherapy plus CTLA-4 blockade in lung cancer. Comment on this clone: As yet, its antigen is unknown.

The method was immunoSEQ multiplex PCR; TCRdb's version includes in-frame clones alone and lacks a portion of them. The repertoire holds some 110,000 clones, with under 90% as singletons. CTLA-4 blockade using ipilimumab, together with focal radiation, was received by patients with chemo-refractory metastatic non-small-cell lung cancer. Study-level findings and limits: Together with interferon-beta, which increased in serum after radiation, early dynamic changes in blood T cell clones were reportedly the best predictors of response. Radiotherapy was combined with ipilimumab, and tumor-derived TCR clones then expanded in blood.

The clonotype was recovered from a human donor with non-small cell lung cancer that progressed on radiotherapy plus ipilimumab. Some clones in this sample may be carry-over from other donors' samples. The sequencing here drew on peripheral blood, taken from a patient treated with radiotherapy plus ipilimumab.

The CDR3 nucleotides are TGTGCCTGGAGTGTACTAGGGCGAGCTTTCTTT. Translation gives CAWSVLGRAFF. The J gene is TRBJ1-1, the V gene TRBV30; D remains ambiguous. Germline assignment: CDR1 GTSNPN and CDR2 SVGIG (reference sequence). V shed 0 bases and J shed 10 bases, with 9 bases lying between them. This CDR3 has 11 amino acids.